Sequencing of this T cell receptor (beta chain) was carried out in a study of cytomegalovirus exposure and HLA in healthy donors. The PCR employed 60 Vbeta primers together with 13 Jbeta primers. Clones were sequenced by immunoSEQ multiplex PCR, and TCRdb holds only the in-frame ones, with some missing. The sample consists of 150,000 to 200,000 clones, about four fifths of them appearing once. V gave up 3 bases and J gave up 3 bases, with 16 bases separating them. Germline CDR1 MRHNA, CDR2 SNTAGT. This CDR3 contains 16 residues. The V gene is TRBV6-4, the J gene TRBJ2-3; D is undetermined. Sequenced sample: PBMCs. The source of this sequence is a girl aged 10-17 years in good health and CMV-seropositive. CDR3 amino acids: CASSESPSVRTDTQYF. CDR3 coding DNA: TGTGCCAGCAGTGAATCTCCTAGTGTTCGTACAGATACGCAGTATTTT.